The 27 T cell receptor beta chains reported below all come from one sample, sequenced in a study of T cell repertoires in cytomegalovirus infection. One entry per CDR3 protein results from TCRdb running MiXCR on the reads. This sample yields hundreds of thousands of distinct CDR3 sequences, of which 24% are seen a single time; 7.5% to 9% belongs to the top ten. The sample comprised CD8+ T cells from PBMCs. The receptor source for this set is a human donor in good health (CMV status not recorded). Some clones in this sample may be carry-over from other donors' samples.

In its sample, this clonotype was seen a few times. J is TRBJ2-1 and V is TRBV20-1; maybe TRBD2 (6 bases). The germline gives CDR1 DFQATT, CDR2 SNEGSKA (reference sequence). CDR3 size: 14 residues. The V and J ends lost 3 bases and 3 bases respectively, with 12 bases between them. For the CDR3, the DNA is TGCAGTGCTAGCATGGAGGGCGGCTACAATGAGCAGTTCTTC. Protein: CSASMEGGYNEQFF.

This clonotype came up a few times. The chain couples TRBV5-1 to TRBJ2-4, with D perhaps TRBD1 or TRBD2 (6 bases each). V lost 1 base, J lost 0 bases, and 11 bases lay in between. Germline V gene sequence: CDR1 SGHRS, CDR2 YFSETQ. CDR3 length: 16 amino acids. The CDR3 DNA reads TGCGCCAGCAGCTTGTGGGGGCGGGGAGCCAAAAACATTCAGTACTTC. It is translated as CASSLWGRGAKNIQYF.

This clonotype turned up a few times. This chain uses TRBV2 with TRBJ2-6, with 7 bases that match TRBD1. The V gene's germline CDR1 is SNHLY and CDR2 FYNNEI. Unmatched junction bases numbered 14, after V lost 9 bases and J lost 0 bases. The CDR3 has 18 residues. Written as DNA, the CDR3 is TGTGCCAGTCTGGGTACCGGGACAGTGGGCTCTGGGGCCAACGTCCTGACTTTC. Translation: CASLGTGTVGSGANVLTF.

The chain has TRBV7-2 and TRBJ2-3; D perhaps matches TRBD2 (5 bases). The germline V gene encodes CDR1 SGHTA and CDR2 FQGNSA. The CDR3 runs to 15 residues. Trimming took 5 bases from V and 2 from J, leaving 14 bases between them. The CDR3 DNA reads as TGTGCCAGCAGCACGAGGGCTAGTCTCACAGATACGCAGTATTTT. Protein product: CASSTRASLTDTQYF.

The V and J genes are TRBV4-1 and TRBJ2-1; 8 nucleotides match TRBD1. Germline assignment: CDR1 MGHRA and CDR2 YSYEKL. V gave up 0 bases and J gave up 3 bases; unmatched junction bases: 7. This CDR3 region has 17 residues. CDR3 DNA sequence: TGCGCCAGCAGCCAAGACCCGTTCGGACAGGGCTACAATGAGCAGTTCTTC. Protein product: CASSQDPFGQGYNEQFF.

This clonotype was seen more than once but under ten times. This sequence joins TRBV27 and TRBJ2-3, with 8 bases identical to TRBD2. The CDR3 has 14 residues. Germline loops: CDR1 MNHEY, CDR2 SMNVEV (reference sequence). Unmatched junction bases numbered 5, after V lost 7 bases and J lost 2 bases. CDR3 DNA: TGTGCCAGCATCCCCGGGGGGGCCACAGATACGCAGTATTTT. It yields the protein CASIPGGATDTQYF.

This clonotype was picked up a small number of times. This chain connects TRBV20-1 to TRBJ1-5; 9 bases fit TRBD1. The CDR3 contains 16 residues. V gave up 5 bases and J gave up 1 base; unmatched junction bases: 9. Germline assignment: CDR1 DFQATT and CDR2 SNEGSKA (reference sequence). CDR3 loop: CSARDRESGSNQPQHF. The CDR3 DNA reads TGCAGTGCTCGGGACAGGGAGTCTGGGAGCAATCAGCCCCAGCATTTT.

The V gene is TRBV7-9, the J gene TRBJ1-1, with TRBD1 as a possible D gene (5 bases). The germline V gene encodes CDR1 SEHNR and CDR2 FQNEAQ (reference sequence). V was cut by 5 bases and J by 4 bases, with 14 bases left in between. The length of the CDR3 is 14 residues. The CDR3 reads CASSPPERGTEAFF. The CDR3 nucleotides are TGTGCCAGCAGCCCTCCTGAAAGGGGCACTGAAGCTTTCTTT.

This clonotype has a handful of counts. The chain links TRBV14 to TRBJ2-6; the D is unclear. Germline CDR1 reads SGHDN; CDR2 reads FVKESK. Deletions cut 2 bases from V and 0 bases from J, with 11 bases between. The CDR3 runs to 17 residues. CDR3: CASSQLQQLSGANVLTF. The DNA of the CDR3 is TGTGCCAGCAGCCAACTTCAGCAACTCTCTGGGGCCAACGTCCTGACTTTC.

In this sample, this clonotype turned up many times. The chain links TRBV12-3 or TRBV12-4 to TRBJ2-7, with D possibly being TRBD1 (6 bases). Trimming shortened V by 3 bases and J by 3 bases, and 12 bases separated the two germline ends. The CDR3 is 14 amino acids. For the CDR3, the DNA is TGTGCCAGCAGTTTGGGGACACGGTTCTACGAGCAGTACTTC. This gives the protein CASSLGTRFYEQYF.

With regard to this clonotype: A read error is possible here, since a much larger clone lies one base away. The gene calls are TRBV7-2 and TRBJ1-6; 7 bases are shared with TRBD1. Germline values: CDR1 SGHTA, CDR2 FQGNSA. This CDR3 region has 11 residues. The DNA for the CDR3 is TGTGCCAACAGCTCGACAGGGACACTCCACTTT. Protein product: CANSSTGTLHF.

The chain employs TRBV20-1 and TRBJ1-1, with 8 bases matching TRBD1. The length of the CDR3 is 14 residues. Germline lookup yields CDR1 DFQATT and CDR2 SNEGSKA (reference sequence). The V segment lost 6 bases and the J segment 1 base; nucleotides outside the gene matches: 7. The CDR3 here is CSALNRGENTEAFF. CDR3 nucleotides: TGCAGTGCGTTAAACAGGGGGGAGAACACTGAAGCTTTCTTT.

The chain joins TRBV6-2 or TRBV6-3 to TRBJ2-2; D not certain. V lost 5 bases, J lost 0 bases, and 10 bases lay in between. This CDR3 spans 15 amino acids. In germline, CDR1 is MNHEY, CDR2 SVGEGT. The CDR3 reads CASSGTPANTGELFF. CDR3 nucleotides: TGTGCCAGCAGTGGTACACCCGCGAACACCGGGGAGCTGTTTTTT.

This clonotype was seen just once. J is TRBJ2-1 and V is TRBV29-1, with 8 bases fitting TRBD2. Losses at the gene ends were 5 bases for V and 4 bases for J; bases not matched to a gene: 7. This CDR3 spans 14 amino acids. CDR1 is SQVTM and CDR2 is ANQGSEA in the germline V gene. The CDR3 nucleotides read TGCAGCGTTCTGGGACTAGTGGGATACAATGAGCAGTTCTTC. It yields the protein CSVLGLVGYNEQFF.

Of note for this clonotype: The junction differs from germline at one of its ends, possibly a read error. The CDR3 reads CASSLKLATEELFF. DNA of the CDR3: TGTGCCAGCAGCTTAAAACTGGCAACCGAGGAGCTGTTTTTT. The chain uses TRBV7-2 and TRBJ2-2, with D unclear. CDR1 and CDR2 (germline): SGHTA, FQGNSA. The CDR3 has 14 residues.

This clonotype was seen only once. V is TRBV14 and J is TRBJ1-1; D unresolved. V lost 2 bases, J lost 3 bases, and 19 bases lay in between. Germline V gene sequence: CDR1 SGHDN, CDR2 FVKESK. The CDR3 has 17 amino acids. CDR3 sequence reads: CASSQSGGGFMHTEAFF. DNA for the CDR3: TGTGCCAGCAGCCAATCGGGTGGAGGATTTATGCACACTGAAGCTTTCTTT.

This clonotype was found many times. The rearrangement uses TRBV7-2 and TRBJ2-3; 9 bases are shared with TRBD2. Trimming removed 1 base from V and 6 bases from J; junction bases left unmatched: 5. Germline V gene lookup returns CDR1 SGHTA and CDR2 FQGNSA. CDR3 length: 15 amino acids. The CDR3 is CASSLGGGGVDTQYF. The CDR3 nucleotides are TGTGCCAGCAGCTTAGGGGGCGGGGGGGTGGATACGCAGTATTTT.

This clonotype was detected only a few times. The rearrangement uses TRBV7-9 and TRBJ1-1, with a possible D match to TRBD1 (6 bases). With 11 bases removed from V and 3 bases from J, the gap between germline ends came to 16 bases. There are 13 residues in the CDR3. Germline values: CDR1 SEHNR, CDR2 FQNEAQ (reference sequence). CDR3 residues: CAGRRGADTEAFF. CDR3 nucleotides: TGTGCCGGGAGAAGGGGGGCAGACACTGAAGCTTTCTTT.

This clonotype was observed at least ten times. The chain recombines TRBV7-2 with TRBJ2-1; the D gene is possibly TRBD1 (5 bases). Trimming shortened V by 0 bases and J by 9 bases, and 15 bases separated the two germline ends. The CDR3 consists of 15 residues. From germline, CDR1 is SGHTA and CDR2 FQGNSA. The CDR3 reads CASSLARGPYLEQFF. As DNA, the CDR3 is TGTGCCAGCAGCTTAGCTAGGGGCCCCTATCTTGAGCAGTTCTTC.

In this sample, this clonotype turned up many times. The rearrangement uses TRBV12-5 and TRBJ1-2; 8 nucleotides align to TRBD1. J gave up 8 bases and V 6 bases, and 11 bases lay outside the gene matches. Germline CDR1 reads LGHNT; CDR2 reads FRNRAP. This CDR3 is 14 amino acids long. In DNA form, the CDR3 reads TGTGCTAGTGGCCCAACACAGGGGGGTCCGGGCTACACCTTC. Its translation: CASGPTQGGPGYTF.

The CDR3 is CASSPPGTPGRAEAFF. DNA for the CDR3: TGTGCCAGCAGCCCCCCCGGGACTCCAGGACGGGCTGAAGCTTTCTTT. The rearrangement joins TRBV7-9 to TRBJ1-1; possibly TRBD1 for D (5 bases). Germline CDR1 SEHNR, CDR2 FQNEAQ (reference sequence). Trimming pared 5 bases from V and 6 bases from J, leaving 22 bases between. This CDR3 is built from 16 residues.

This clonotype has only a few counts. This chain connects TRBV20-1 to TRBJ2-4; D unclear. The ends were cut back, 6 bases at V and 4 bases at J, with 10 bases in the middle. The CDR3 runs 12 residues. From germline, CDR1 is DFQATT and CDR2 SNEGSKA (reference sequence). The CDR3 nucleotides are TGCAGTGCCGCGGACGGTAAAAACATTCAGTACTTC. This encodes CSAADGKNIQYF.

The chain carries TRBV6-2 or TRBV6-3 and TRBJ2-5, with D unclear. This CDR3 is built from 13 residues. V shed 2 bases and J shed 5 bases, with 9 bases lying between them. Germline V CDR1 and CDR2: MNHEY, SVGEGT. This chain's CDR3 is CASSYMNAETQYF. The CDR3 nucleotides read TGTGCCAGCAGTTACATGAATGCGGAGACCCAGTACTTC.

This clonotype was observed once. The J gene is TRBJ2-1, the V gene TRBV9; a weak D match, TRBD1 (6 bases). The CDR3 spans 14 residues. The V end lost 5 bases, the J end lost 8 bases, and 17 bases lay between the germline ends. Germline V CDR1 and CDR2: SGDLS, YYNGEE. The CDR3 loop reads CASRPAQGLDEQFF. The CDR3 nucleotides read TGTGCCAGCAGGCCTGCCCAGGGGTTGGATGAGCAGTTCTTC. Full variable domain (missing parts from reference TRBV9 and TRBJ2-1): DSGVTQTPKHLITATGQRVTLRCSPRSGDLSVYWYQQSLDQGLQFLIQYYNGEERAKGNILERFSAQQFPDLHSELNLSSLELGDSALYFCASRPAQGLDEQFFGPGTRLTVL.

This clonotype was recorded many times. The V gene is TRBV7-9, the J gene TRBJ2-3; the D is unclear. The CDR3 runs 12 residues. Looked up from germline, CDR1 is SEHNR and CDR2 is FQNEAQ (reference sequence). V lost 4 bases and J 5 bases, leaving 7 bases between the germline ends. The CDR3 nucleotides are TGTGCCAGCAGCTATCGTCAAGATACGCAGTATTTT. Protein sequence: CASSYRQDTQYF.

This clonotype has more than one count but fewer than ten. This chain uses TRBV7-6 with TRBJ2-1, with 8 nucleotides matching TRBD2. CDR3 length equals 16 residues. V trimming: 6 bases; J trimming: 4 bases; junction bases outside the gene matches: 11. From germline, CDR1 is SGHVS and CDR2 FNYEAQ. CDR3 nucleotides: TGTGCCAGCAGGCCCTCAGGCGGGGGGACGTACAATGAGCAGTTCTTC. Protein sequence: CASRPSGGGTYNEQFF. The variable domain in full, with the rest retrieved from reference TRBV7-6 and TRBJ2-1, is GAGVSQSPRYKVTKRGQDVALRCDPISGHVSLYWYRQALGQGPEFLTYFNYEAQQDKSGLPNDRFSAERPEGSISTLTIQRTEQRDSAMYRCASRPSGGGTYNEQFFGPGTRLTVL.

This clonotype was seen just once. The J gene is TRBJ1-1, the V gene TRBV5-1; TRBD1 might be the D (6 bases). Germline V CDR1 and CDR2: SGHRS, YFSETQ. Trimming cost V 0 bases and J 3 bases, with 12 bases left between them. This CDR3 has 15 amino acids. The CDR3 bases are TGCGCCAGCAGCTTGGATCCGGGGGCCTACACTGAAGCTTTCTTT. It codes for CASSLDPGAYTEAFF.